This T cell receptor beta chain was sequenced during a study of T cell responses to AZD1222 COVID-19 vaccine. Study outcomes and limitations: The sample set comprised mostly white British donors with more females, and clonal diversity was possibly underestimated. With two AZD1222 doses given, Spike-specific TCR breadth and depth both rose.

Germline CDR1 reads KGHSH; CDR2 reads LQKENI. CDR3 length: 13 residues. V was clipped by 6 bases and J by 8 bases, with 15 bases between them. Here immunoSEQ multiplex PCR was the method, and the copy in TCRdb shows in-frame clones only, minus some. The table lists about 150,000 clones, over 85% of them singletons. Worth noting for this clone: Its target is not known.

The specimen was peripheral blood, collected on day 0 of AZD1222 vaccination. The receptor comes from an adult in good health. This chain connects TRBV18 to TRBJ2-3; weak D call: TRBD2 (5 bases). Here the CDR3 DNA reads TGTGCCAGCTCCCCTAGCCCAAGTGTTACGCAGTATTTT. Translation: CASSPSPSVTQYF.